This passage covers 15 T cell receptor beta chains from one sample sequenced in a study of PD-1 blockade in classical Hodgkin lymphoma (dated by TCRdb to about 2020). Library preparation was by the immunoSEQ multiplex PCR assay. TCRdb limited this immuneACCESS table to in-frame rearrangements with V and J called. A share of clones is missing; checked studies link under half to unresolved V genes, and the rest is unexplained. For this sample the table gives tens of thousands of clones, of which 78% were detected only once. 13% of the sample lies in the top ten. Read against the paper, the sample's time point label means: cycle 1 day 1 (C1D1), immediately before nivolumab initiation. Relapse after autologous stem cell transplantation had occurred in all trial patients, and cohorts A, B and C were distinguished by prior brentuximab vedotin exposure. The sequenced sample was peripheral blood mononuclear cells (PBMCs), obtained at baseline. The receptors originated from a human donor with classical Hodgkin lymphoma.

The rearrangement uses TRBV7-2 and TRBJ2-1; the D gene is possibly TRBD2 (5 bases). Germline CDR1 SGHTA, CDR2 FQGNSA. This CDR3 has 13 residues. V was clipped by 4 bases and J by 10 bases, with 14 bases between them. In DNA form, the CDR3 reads TGTGCCAGCAGCTCCCTAAATCTAGCAGAGCAGTTCTTC. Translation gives CASSSLNLAEQFF.

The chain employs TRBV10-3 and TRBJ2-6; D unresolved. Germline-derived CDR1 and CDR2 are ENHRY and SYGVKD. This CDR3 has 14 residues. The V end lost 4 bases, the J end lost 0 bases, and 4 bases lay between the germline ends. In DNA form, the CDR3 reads TGTGCCATCAGTGGGAACTCTGGGGCCAACGTCCTGACTTTC. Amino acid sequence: CAISGNSGANVLTF.

CDR3: CASSPRQGGLSTEAFF. The CDR3 DNA reads TGTGCCAGCTCACCGCGACAGGGTGGACTTTCCACTGAAGCTTTCTTT. The V and J genes are TRBV18 and TRBJ1-1; 7 nucleotides line up with TRBD1. The CDR3 length is 16 residues. Trimming removed 3 bases from V and 4 bases from J; junction bases left unmatched: 11. Germline values: CDR1 KGHSH, CDR2 LQKENI.

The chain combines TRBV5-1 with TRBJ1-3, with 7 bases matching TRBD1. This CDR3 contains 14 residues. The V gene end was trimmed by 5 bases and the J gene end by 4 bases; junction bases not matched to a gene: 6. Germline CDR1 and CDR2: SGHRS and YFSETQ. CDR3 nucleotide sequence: TGCGCCAGCAGGCCGGGACAGCCAGGAAACACCATATATTTT. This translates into CASRPGQPGNTIYF.

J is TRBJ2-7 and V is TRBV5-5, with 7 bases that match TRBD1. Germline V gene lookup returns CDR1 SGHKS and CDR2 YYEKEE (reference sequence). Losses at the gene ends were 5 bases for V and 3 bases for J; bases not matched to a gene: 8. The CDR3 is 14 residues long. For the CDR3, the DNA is TGTGCCAGCAGAAAGGACAGGTCCTACTACGAGCAGTACTTC. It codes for CASRKDRSYYEQYF.

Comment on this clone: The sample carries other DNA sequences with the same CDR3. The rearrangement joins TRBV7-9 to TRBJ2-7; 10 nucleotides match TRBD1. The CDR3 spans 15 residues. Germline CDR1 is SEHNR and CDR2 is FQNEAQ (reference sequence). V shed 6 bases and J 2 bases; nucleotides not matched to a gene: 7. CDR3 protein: CASSSTGTGAYEQYF. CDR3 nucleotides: TGTGCCAGCAGTTCGACCGGGACAGGGGCCTACGAGCAGTACTTC.

As DNA, the CDR3 is TGTGCCAGCAGCTTAGTTGGAGGACAGACTAACTATGGCTACACCTTC. Translating it yields CASSLVGGQTNYGYTF. The chain links TRBV7-9 to TRBJ1-2; maybe TRBD1 (6 bases). The CDR3 runs to 16 residues. From germline, CDR1 is SEHNR and CDR2 FQNEAQ (reference sequence). Trimming left V 1 base short and J 0 bases short, with 12 bases between.

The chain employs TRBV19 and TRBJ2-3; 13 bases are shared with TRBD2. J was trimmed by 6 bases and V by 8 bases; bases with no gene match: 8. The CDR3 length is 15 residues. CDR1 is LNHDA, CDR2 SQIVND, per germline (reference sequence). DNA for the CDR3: TGTGCCAGTGCCCAAGCACTAGCGGGGGGGGATACGCAGTATTTT. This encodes CASAQALAGGDTQYF. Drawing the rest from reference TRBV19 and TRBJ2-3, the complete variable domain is DGGITQSPKYLFRKEGQNVTLSCEQNLNHDAMYWYRQDPGQGLRLIYYSQIVNDFQKGDIAEGYSVSREKKESFPLTVTSAQKNPTAFYLCASAQALAGGDTQYFGPGTRLTVL.

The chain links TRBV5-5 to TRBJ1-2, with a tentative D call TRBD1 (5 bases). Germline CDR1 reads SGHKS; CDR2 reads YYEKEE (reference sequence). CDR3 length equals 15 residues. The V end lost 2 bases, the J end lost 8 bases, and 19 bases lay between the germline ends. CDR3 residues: CASSFQVSGGYGYTF. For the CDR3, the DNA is TGTGCCAGCAGCTTTCAGGTTTCGGGGGGGTACGGCTACACCTTC.

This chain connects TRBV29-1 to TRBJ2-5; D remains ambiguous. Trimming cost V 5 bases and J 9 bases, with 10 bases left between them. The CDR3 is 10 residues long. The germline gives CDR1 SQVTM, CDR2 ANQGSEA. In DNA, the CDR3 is TGCAGCGTTATCATAAGGGCCCAGTACTTC. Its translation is CSVIIRAQYF.

The CDR3 coding sequence is TGCGCCAGCAGCCCCGCTTGGAGGGGCCAAGAGACCCAGTACTTC. Translated: CASSPAWRGQETQYF. The chain recombines TRBV4-3 with TRBJ2-5; D may be TRBD2 (6 bases). V was clipped by 4 bases and J by 1 base, with 13 bases between them. The germline V gene encodes CDR1 LGHNA and CDR2 YSLEER. CDR3 length equals 15 residues.

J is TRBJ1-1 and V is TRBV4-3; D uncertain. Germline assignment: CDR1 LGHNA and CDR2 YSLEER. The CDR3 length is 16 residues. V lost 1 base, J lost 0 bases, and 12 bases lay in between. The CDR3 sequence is CASSQGRPLMNTEAFF. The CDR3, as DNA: TGCGCCAGCAGCCAAGGTCGGCCTCTTATGAACACTGAAGCTTTCTTT.

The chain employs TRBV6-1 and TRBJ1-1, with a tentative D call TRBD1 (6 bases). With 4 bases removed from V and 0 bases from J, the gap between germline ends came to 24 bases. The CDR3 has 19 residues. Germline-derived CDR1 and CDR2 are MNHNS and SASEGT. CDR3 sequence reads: CASSARLGARDLVNTEAFF. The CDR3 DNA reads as TGTGCCAGCAGTGCCCGCCTGGGGGCCCGGGACTTGGTGAACACTGAAGCTTTCTTT.

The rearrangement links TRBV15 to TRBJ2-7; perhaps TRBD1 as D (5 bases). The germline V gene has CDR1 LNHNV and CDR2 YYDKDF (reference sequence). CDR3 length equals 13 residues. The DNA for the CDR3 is TGTGCCACCAGCTCAGATCCCTCGGACAATCTTTCGGTC. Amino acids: CATSSDPSDNLSV.

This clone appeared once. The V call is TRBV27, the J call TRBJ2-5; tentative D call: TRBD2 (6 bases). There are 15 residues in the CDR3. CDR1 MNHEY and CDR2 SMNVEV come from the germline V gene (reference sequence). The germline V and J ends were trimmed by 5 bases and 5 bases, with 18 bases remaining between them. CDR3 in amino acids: CASSRVTSSRETQYF. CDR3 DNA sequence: TGTGCCAGCAGTCGGGTAACTAGCTCACGGGAGACCCAGTACTTC.